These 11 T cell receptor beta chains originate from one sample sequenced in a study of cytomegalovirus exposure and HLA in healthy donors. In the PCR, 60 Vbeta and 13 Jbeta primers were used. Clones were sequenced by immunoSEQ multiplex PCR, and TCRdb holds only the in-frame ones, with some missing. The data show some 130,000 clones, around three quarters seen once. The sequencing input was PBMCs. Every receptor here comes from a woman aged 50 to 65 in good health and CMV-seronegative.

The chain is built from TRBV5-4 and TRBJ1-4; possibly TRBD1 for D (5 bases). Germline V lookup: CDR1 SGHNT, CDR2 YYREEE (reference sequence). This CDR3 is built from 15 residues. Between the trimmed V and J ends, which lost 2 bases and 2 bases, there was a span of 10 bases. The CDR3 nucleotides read TGTGCCAGCAGCTTTGGAGGGGCCACTAATGAAAAACTGTTTTTT. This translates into CASSFGGATNEKLFF.

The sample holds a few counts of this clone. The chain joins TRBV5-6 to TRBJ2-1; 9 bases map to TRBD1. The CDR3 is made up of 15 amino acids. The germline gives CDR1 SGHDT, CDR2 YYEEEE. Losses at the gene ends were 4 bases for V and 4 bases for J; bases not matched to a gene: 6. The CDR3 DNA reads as TGTGCCAGCAGCGCGGGACAGGGACCTTACAATGAGCAGTTCTTC. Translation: CASSAGQGPYNEQFF.

As DNA, the CDR3 is TGTGCCAGTAGTATGGATCTAGGAGCCAAAAACATTCAGTACTTC. It encodes CASSMDLGAKNIQYF. The rearrangement links TRBV19 to TRBJ2-4; D not certain. The CDR3 extends over 15 amino acids. The V gene's germline CDR1 is LNHDA and CDR2 SQIVND (reference sequence). Trimming cost V 3 bases and J 0 bases, with 9 bases left between them.

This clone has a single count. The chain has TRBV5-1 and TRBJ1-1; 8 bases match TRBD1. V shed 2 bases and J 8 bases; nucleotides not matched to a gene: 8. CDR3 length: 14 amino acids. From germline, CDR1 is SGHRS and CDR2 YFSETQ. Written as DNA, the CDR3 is TGCGCCAGCAGCTTAGGAGATCAGGGGGCCGAAGCTTTCTTT. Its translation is CASSLGDQGAEAFF.

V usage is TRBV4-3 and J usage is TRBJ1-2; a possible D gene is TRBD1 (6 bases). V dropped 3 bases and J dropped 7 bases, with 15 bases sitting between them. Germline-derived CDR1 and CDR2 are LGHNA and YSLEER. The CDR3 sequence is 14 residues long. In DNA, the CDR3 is TGCGCCAGCAGCCATGCCCCGGGGGGCGGTGGCTACACCTTC. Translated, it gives CASSHAPGGGGYTF.

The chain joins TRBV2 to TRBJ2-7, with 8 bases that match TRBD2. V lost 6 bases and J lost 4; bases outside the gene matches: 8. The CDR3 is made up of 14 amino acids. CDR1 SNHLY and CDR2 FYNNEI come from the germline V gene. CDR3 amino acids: CASRGGSGGYEQYF. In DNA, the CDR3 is TGTGCCAGCAGGGGTGGATCGGGGGGGTACGAGCAGTACTTC.

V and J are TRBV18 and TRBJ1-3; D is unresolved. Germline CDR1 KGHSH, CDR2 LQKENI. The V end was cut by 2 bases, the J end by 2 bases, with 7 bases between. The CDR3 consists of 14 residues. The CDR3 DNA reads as TGTGCCAGCTCACCAGCAGCGACTGGAAACACCATATATTTT. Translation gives CASSPAATGNTIYF.

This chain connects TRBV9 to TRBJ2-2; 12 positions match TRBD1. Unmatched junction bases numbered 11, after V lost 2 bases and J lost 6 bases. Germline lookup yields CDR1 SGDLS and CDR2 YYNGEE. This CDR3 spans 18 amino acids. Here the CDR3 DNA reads TGTGCCAGCAGCGTCTTACTCCCCGGGACAGGGGGCCCCGGGGAGCTGTTTTTT. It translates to CASSVLLPGTGGPGELFF.

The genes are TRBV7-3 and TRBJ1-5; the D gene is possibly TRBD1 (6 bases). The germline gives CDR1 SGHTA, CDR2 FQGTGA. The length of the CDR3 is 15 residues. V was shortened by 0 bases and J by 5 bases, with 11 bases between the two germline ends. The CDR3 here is CASSLTGGGHQPQHF. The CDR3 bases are TGTGCCAGCAGCTTAACAGGGGGAGGGCATCAGCCCCAGCATTTT.

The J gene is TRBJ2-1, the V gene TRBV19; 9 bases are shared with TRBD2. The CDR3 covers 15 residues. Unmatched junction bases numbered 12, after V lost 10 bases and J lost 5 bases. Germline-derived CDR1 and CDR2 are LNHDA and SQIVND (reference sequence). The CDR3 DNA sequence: TGTGCCACCTCTATTAGCGGGGGACTAAACAATGAGCAGTTCTTC. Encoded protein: CATSISGGLNNEQFF.

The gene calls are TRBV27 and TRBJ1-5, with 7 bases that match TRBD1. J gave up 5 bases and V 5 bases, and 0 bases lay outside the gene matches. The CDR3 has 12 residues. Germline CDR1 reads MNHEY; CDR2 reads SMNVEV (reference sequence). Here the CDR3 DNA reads TGTGCCAGCAGTACAGGGGATCAGCCCCAGCATTTT. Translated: CASSTGDQPQHF.